This T cell receptor (beta chain) was found in a study of cytomegalovirus exposure and HLA in healthy donors. The donors were part of the validation cohort of more than 90 subjects. That cohort was separate from the first cohort, which comprised 550 to 750 subjects. Data came from immunoSEQ multiplex PCR; TCRdb stores just in-frame clones and leaves some out. The sample shows fewer than 90,000 clones, 84% of them seen only once. The germline V gene encodes CDR1 KGHSH and CDR2 LQKENI. This CDR3 has 15 amino acids. V was pared by 5 bases and J by 4 bases, with 18 bases between. The rearrangement uses TRBV18 and TRBJ2-7; D may be TRBD2 (5 bases). The sample consisted of PBMCs. The receptor was derived from a woman aged 18-29 years in good health and CMV-seropositive. As DNA, the CDR3 is TGTGCCAGCTCAGTTCAGGCCATGGGAGTTTACGAGCAGTACTTC. Translation gives CASSVQAMGVYEQYF.